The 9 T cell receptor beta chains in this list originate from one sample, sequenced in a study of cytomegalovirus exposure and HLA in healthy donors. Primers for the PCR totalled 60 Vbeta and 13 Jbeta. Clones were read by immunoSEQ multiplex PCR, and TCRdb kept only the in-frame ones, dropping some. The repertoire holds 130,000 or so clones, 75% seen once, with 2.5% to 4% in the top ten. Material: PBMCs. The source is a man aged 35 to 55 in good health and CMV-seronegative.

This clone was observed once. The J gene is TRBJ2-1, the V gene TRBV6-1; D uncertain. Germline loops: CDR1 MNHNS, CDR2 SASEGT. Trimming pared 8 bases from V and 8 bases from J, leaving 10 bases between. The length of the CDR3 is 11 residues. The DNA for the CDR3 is TGTGCCAGCCAGGTATGGGATGAGCAGTTCTTC. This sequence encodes CASQVWDEQFF.

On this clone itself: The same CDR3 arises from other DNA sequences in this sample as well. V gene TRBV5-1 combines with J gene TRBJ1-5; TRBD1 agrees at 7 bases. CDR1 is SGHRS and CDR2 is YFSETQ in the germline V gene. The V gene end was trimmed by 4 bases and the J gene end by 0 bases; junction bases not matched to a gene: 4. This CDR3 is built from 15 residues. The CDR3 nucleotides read TGCGCCAGCAGCCTGACAGGGAATAGCAATCAGCCCCAGCATTTT. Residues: CASSLTGNSNQPQHF.

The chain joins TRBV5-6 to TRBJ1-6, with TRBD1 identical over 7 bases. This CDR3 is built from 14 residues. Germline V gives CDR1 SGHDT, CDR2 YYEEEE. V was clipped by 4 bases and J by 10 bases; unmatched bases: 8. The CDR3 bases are TGTGCCAGCAGCCGGCGAGACAGGGAATCACCCCTCCACTTT. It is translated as CASSRRDRESPLHF.

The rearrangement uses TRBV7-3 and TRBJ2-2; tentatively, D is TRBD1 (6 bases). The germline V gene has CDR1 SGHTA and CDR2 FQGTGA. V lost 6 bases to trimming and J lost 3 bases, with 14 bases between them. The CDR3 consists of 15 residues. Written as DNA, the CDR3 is TGTGCCAGCAGGGTTCCAGGGGTGGACACCGGGGAGCTGTTTTTT. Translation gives CASRVPGVDTGELFF.

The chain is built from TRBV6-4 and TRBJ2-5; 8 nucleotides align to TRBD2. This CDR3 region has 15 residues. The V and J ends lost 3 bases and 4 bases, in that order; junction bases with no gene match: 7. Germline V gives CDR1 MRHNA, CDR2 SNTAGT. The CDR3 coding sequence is TGTGCCAGCAGTGAACGGAGCGGGGGTGGAGAGACCCAGTACTTC. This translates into CASSERSGGGETQYF.

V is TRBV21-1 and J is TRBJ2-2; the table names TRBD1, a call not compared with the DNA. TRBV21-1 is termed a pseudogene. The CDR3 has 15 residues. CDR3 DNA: TGTGCCAGCGGCCCCCGGACAGGGAACACCGGGGAGCTGTTTTTT. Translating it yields CASGPRTGNTGELFF.

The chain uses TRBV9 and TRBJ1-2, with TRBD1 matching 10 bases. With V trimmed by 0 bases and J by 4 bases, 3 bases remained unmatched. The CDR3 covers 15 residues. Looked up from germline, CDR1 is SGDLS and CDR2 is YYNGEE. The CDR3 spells CASSVEGTGVYGYTF. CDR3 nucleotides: TGTGCCAGCAGCGTAGAAGGGACAGGGGTCTATGGCTACACCTTC. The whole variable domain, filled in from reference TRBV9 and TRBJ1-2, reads DSGVTQTPKHLITATGQRVTLRCSPRSGDLSVYWYQQSLDQGLQFLIQYYNGEERAKGNILERFSAQQFPDLHSELNLSSLELGDSALYFCASSVEGTGVYGYTFGSGTRLTVV.

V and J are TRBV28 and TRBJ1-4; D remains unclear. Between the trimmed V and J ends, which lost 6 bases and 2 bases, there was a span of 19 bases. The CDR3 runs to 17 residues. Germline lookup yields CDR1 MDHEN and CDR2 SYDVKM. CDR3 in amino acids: CASRPWQLSLTNEKLFF. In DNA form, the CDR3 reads TGTGCCAGCAGGCCCTGGCAGTTGTCCTTGACTAATGAAAAACTGTTTTTT.

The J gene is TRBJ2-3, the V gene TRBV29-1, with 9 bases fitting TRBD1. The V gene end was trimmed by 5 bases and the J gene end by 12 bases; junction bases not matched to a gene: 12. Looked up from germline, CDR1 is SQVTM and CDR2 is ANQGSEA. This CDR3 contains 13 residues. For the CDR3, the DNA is TGCAGCGTTATGGGGGACAGGGAACCCCCTCAGTATTTT. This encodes CSVMGDREPPQYF.